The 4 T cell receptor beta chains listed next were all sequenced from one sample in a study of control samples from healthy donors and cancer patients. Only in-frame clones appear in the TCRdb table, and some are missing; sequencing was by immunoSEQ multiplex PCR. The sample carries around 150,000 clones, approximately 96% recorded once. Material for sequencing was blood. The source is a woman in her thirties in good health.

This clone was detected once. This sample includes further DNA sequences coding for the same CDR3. CDR3 sequence (DNA): TGTGCCAGCAGAAGGACAGGAGGCTACACCTTC. This sequence encodes CASRRTGGYTF. The chain is built from TRBV28 and TRBJ1-2; 7 nucleotides agree with TRBD1. Germline V gene sequence: CDR1 MDHEN, CDR2 SYDVKM. This CDR3 is built from 11 residues. V dropped 6 bases and J dropped 8; count of bases not matched to a gene: 3.

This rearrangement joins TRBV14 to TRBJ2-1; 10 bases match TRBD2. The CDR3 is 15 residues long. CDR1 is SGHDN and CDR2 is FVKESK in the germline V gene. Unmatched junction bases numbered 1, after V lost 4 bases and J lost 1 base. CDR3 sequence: CASSLAGGSYNEQFF. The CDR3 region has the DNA TGTGCCAGCAGCCTAGCGGGGGGTTCCTACAATGAGCAGTTCTTC.

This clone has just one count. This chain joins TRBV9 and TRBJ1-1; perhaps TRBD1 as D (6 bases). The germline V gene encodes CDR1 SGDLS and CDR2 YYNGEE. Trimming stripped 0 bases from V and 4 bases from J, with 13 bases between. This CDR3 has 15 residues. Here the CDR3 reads CASSVGKGGGTEAFF. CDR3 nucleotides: TGTGCCAGCAGCGTAGGGAAGGGGGGAGGCACTGAAGCTTTCTTT.

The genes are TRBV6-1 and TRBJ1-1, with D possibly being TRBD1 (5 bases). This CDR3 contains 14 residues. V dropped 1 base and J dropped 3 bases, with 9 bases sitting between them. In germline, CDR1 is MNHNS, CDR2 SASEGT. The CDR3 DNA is TGTGCCAGCAGTGAAGAGGACACCCACACTGAAGCTTTCTTT. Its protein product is CASSEEDTHTEAFF.